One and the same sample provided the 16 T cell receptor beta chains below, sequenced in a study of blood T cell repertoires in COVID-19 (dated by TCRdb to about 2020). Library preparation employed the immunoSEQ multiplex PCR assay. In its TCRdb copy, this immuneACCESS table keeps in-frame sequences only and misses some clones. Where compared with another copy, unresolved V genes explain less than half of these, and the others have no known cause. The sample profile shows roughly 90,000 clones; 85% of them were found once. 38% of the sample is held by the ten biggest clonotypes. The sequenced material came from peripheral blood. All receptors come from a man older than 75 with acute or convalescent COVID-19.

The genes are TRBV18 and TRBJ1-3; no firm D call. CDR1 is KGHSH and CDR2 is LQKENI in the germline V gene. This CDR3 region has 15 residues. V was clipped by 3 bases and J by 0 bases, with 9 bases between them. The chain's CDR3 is CASSPGGISGNTIYF. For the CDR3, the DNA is TGTGCCAGCTCACCTGGCGGAATCTCTGGAAACACCATATATTTT.

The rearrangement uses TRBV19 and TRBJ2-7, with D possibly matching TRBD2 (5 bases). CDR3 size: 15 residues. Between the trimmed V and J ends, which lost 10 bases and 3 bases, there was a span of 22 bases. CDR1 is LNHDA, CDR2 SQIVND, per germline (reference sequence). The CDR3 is CATSLIGQTNYEQYF. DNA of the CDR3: TGTGCCACCTCTCTCATCGGGCAGACTAACTACGAGCAGTACTTC.

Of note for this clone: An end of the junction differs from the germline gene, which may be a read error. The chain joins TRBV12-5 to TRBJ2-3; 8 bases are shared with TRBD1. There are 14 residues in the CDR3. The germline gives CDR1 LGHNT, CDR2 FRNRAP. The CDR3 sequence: CASALDRVTDTQYF. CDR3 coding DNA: TGTGCTAGTGCTTTGGACAGGGTGACAGATACGCAGTATTTT.

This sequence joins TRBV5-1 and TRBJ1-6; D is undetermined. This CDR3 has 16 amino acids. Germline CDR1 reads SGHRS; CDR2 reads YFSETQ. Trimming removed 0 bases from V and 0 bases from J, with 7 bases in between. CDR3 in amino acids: CASSLGGSSYNSPLHF. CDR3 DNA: TGCGCCAGCAGCTTGGGAGGGAGCTCCTATAATTCACCCCTCCACTTT.

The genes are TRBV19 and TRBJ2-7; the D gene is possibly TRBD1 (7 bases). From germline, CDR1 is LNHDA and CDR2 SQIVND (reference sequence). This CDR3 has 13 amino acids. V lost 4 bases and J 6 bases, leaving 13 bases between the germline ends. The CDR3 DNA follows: TGTGCCAGTAGTACAGGCCAGGGGGGCGAGCAGTACTTC. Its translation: CASSTGQGGEQYF.

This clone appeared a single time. The CDR3 protein is CASMPQGVGSYEQYF. CDR3 in DNA: TGTGCCAGCATGCCACAGGGTGTTGGGAGCTACGAGCAGTACTTC. The chain joins TRBV28 to TRBJ2-7; D is possibly TRBD1 (6 bases). The germline V gene encodes CDR1 MDHEN and CDR2 SYDVKM. This CDR3 spans 15 amino acids. Trimming took off 7 bases at V and 3 bases at J, with 19 bases between the two ends.

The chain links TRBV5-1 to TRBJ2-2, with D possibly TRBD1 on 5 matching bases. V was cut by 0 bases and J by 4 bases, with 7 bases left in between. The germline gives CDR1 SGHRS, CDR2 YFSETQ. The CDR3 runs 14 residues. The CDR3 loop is CASSLDQGTGELFF. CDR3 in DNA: TGCGCCAGCAGCTTGGACCAGGGCACCGGGGAGCTGTTTTTT.

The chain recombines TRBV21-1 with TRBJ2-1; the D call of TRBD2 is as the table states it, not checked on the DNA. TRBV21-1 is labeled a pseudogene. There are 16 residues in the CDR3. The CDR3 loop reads CASSKGVPAGRNEQFF. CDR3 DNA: TGTGCCAGCAGCAAAGGAGTTCCAGCGGGACGAAATGAGCAGTTCTTC.

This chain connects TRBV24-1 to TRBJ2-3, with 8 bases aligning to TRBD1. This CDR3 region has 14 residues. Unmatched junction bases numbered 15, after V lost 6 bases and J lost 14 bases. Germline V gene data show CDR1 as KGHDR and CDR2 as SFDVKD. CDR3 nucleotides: TGTGCCACCAGTCCCCCGTCCCCCACAGGGGGGAGGTATTTT. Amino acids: CATSPPSPTGGRYF.

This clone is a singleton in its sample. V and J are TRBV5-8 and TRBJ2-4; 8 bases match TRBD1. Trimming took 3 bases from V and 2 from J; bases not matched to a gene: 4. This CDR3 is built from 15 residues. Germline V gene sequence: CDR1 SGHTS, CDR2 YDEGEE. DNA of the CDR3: TGTGCCAGCAGCTCGGGACAGGTTTCCAAAAACATTCAGTACTTC. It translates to CASSSGQVSKNIQYF.

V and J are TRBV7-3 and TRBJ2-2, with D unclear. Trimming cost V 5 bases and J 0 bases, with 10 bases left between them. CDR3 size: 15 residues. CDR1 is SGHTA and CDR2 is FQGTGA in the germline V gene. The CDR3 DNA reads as TGTGCCAGCAGCAGAACCGGAGCGAACACCGGGGAGCTGTTTTTT. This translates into CASSRTGANTGELFF.

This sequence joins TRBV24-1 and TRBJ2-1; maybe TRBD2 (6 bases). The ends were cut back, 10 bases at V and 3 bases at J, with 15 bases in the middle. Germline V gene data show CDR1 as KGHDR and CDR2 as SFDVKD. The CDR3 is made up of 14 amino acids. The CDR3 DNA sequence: TGTGCCACGCAGGGAGCGGGTCGCTACAATGAGCAGTTCTTC. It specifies CATQGAGRYNEQFF.

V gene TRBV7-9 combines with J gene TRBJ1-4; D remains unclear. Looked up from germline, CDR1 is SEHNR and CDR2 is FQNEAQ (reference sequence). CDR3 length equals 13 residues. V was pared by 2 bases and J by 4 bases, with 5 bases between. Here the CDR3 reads CASSLRFNEKLFF. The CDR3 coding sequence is TGTGCCAGCAGCTTACGTTTTAATGAAAAACTGTTTTTT.

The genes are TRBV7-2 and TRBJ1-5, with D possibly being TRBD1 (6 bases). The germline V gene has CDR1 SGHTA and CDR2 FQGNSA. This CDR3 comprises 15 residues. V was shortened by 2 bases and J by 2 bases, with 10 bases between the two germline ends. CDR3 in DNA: TGTGCCAGCAGCTTATATCCAGGGGGCAATCAGCCCCAGCATTTT. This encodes CASSLYPGGNQPQHF.

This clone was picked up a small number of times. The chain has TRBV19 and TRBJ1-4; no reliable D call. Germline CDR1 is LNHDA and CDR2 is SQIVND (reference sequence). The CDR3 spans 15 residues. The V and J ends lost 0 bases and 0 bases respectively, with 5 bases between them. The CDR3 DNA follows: TGTGCCAGTAGTATAGACAGGACAACTAATGAAAAACTGTTTTTT. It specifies CASSIDRTTNEKLFF. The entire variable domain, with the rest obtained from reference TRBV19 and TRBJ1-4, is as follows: DGGITQSPKYLFRKEGQNVTLSCEQNLNHDAMYWYRQDPGQGLRLIYYSQIVNDFQKGDIAEGYSVSREKKESFPLTVTSAQKNPTAFYLCASSIDRTTNEKLFFGSGTQLSVL.

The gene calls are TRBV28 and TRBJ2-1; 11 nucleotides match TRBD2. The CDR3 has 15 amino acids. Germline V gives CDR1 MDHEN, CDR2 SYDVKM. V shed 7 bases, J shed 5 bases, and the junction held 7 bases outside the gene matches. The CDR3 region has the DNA TGTGCCAGCATTCTAGCGGGAGGCCGTAACAATGAGCAGTTCTTC. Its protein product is CASILAGGRNNEQFF.